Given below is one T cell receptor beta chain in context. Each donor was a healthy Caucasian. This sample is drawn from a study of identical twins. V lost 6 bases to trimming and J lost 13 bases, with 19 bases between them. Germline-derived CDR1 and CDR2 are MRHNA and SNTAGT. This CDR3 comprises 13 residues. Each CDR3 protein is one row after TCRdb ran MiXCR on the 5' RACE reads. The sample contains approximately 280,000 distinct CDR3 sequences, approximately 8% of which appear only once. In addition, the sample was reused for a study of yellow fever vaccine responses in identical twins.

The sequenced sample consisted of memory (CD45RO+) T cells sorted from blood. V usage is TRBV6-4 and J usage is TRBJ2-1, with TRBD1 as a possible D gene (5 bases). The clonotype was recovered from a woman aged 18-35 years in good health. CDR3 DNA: TGTGCCAGCAGCGGCGGTGGGGCAGGGCAACAGTTCTTC. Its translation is CASSGGGAGQQFF.